These T cell receptor beta chains were read from a single sample in a study of blood T cells in healthy people across ages. Each CDR3 protein is one row after TCRdb ran MiXCR on the 5' RACE reads. The sample lists hundreds of thousands of distinct CDR3 sequences; 20% to 25% were seen once. What was sequenced was blood. All receptors derive from a man between 65 and 79 years old in good health. Both conserved end residues are part of each CDR3. The order of the fields is CDR3 protein, CDR3 DNA, clone size, J gene, D gene, V gene. The D gene is left open where the match is weak. Size tells how often a clone was seen (once, few, many) or the class of an expanded clone, and some rows leave it out.

CDR3aa: CASSLVQGTDTQYF
CDR3nt: TGCGCCAGCAGCTTGGTACAGGGAACAGATACGCAGTATTTT
abundance: many
j_gene: TRBJ2-3
d_gene: -
v_gene: TRBV5-1

CDR3aa: CSASKQGYEQYF
CDR3nt: TGCAGTGCTAGTAAACAGGGATACGAGCAGTACTTC
abundance: many
j_gene: TRBJ2-7
d_gene: -
v_gene: TRBV20-1

CDR3aa: CASRPPTSPYGYTF
CDR3nt: TGTGCCAGCAGACCTCCCACAAGCCCCTATGGCTACACCTTC
abundance: -
j_gene: TRBJ1-2
d_gene: -
v_gene: TRBV28

CDR3aa: CSATDASLNTEAFF
CDR3nt: TGCAGCGCGACCGACGCGTCATTAAACACTGAAGCTTTCTTT
abundance: few
j_gene: TRBJ1-1
d_gene: -
v_gene: TRBV29-1

CDR3aa: CASSPSYNTGELFF
CDR3nt: TGTGCCAGCAGTCCTTCATACAACACCGGGGAGCTGTTTTTT
abundance: few
j_gene: TRBJ2-2
d_gene: -
v_gene: TRBV12-3/TRBV12-4

CDR3aa: CSVAEGALETQYF
CDR3nt: TGCAGCGTTGCTGAAGGGGCCCTAGAGACCCAGTACTTC
abundance: many
j_gene: TRBJ2-5
d_gene: -
v_gene: TRBV29-1

CDR3aa: CASSLVGALPYNEQFF
CDR3nt: TGTGCCAGCAGTTTAGTAGGGGCGCTCCCCTACAATGAGCAGTTCTTC
abundance: -
j_gene: TRBJ2-1
d_gene: -
v_gene: TRBV12-3/TRBV12-4

CDR3aa: CSVDGVLAAFF
CDR3nt: TGCAGCGTTGATGGTGTTCTGGCGGCTTTCTTT
abundance: few
j_gene: TRBJ1-1
d_gene: -
v_gene: TRBV29-1

CDR3aa: CASSLAVPTYEQYF
CDR3nt: TGTGCCAGCAGCTTAGCCGTCCCCACCTACGAGCAGTACTTC
abundance: -
j_gene: TRBJ2-7
d_gene: -
v_gene: TRBV7-9

CDR3aa: CSVVEGSHQPQHF
CDR3nt: TGCAGCGTTGTGGAAGGAAGTCATCAGCCCCAGCATTTT
abundance: -
j_gene: TRBJ1-5
d_gene: -
v_gene: TRBV29-1

CDR3aa: CASSPRTGLSF
CDR3nt: TGTGCCAGCTCACCGCGGACGGGCTTGTCCTTC
abundance: -
j_gene: TRBJ2-5
d_gene: -
v_gene: TRBV18

CDR3aa: CASSQEGPDTQYF
CDR3nt: TGTGCCAGCAGTCAAGAGGGGCCAGATACGCAGTATTTT
abundance: -
j_gene: TRBJ2-3
d_gene: -
v_gene: TRBV12-3/TRBV12-4

CDR3aa: CSARALGLAGTYLF
CDR3nt: TGCAGTGCTAGAGCCTTGGGACTAGCGGGCACCTATCTGTTC
abundance: -
j_gene: TRBJ2-1
d_gene: TRBD2
v_gene: TRBV20-1